This is a list of T cell receptor beta chains from one sample in a study of post-analysis software for immune sequencing data. TCRdb analysed the PCR reads with MiXCR anew, one entry per CDR3 protein. The sample yields 380,000 or so distinct CDR3 sequences, around 37% seen once. Sequencing was done on a sample of blood. These TCRs come from a girl aged 5-17 years with multiple sclerosis. Both conserved end residues are part of each CDR3. Each record gives: CDR3 DNA, CDR3 protein, V gene, J gene, clone size, D gene. The D gene is left open where the match is weak. Rows give clone size only sometimes, using once, few, many, or a class for an expanded clone.

CDR3nt: TGCAGTGCTAAGGCCCCCGGGGGCGCACTAATAGCAACCTACGAGCAGTACTTC
CDR3aa: CSAKAPGGALIATYEQYF
v_gene: TRBV20-1
j_gene: TRBJ2-7
abundance: -
d_gene: -

CDR3nt: TGTGCCAGCAGTACCGGTTTGGGGGGGTACTACGAGCAGTACTTC
CDR3aa: CASSTGLGGYYEQYF
v_gene: TRBV28
j_gene: TRBJ2-7
abundance: few
d_gene: TRBD2

CDR3nt: TGCAGTGCTCCGGCCCGGGGCTCCTACGAGCAGTACTTC
CDR3aa: CSAPARGSYEQYF
v_gene: TRBV20-1
j_gene: TRBJ2-7
abundance: -
d_gene: -

CDR3nt: TGTGCCAGCAGCTTCCTAGACAGGGTGTCTGGGAAACTGTTTTTT
CDR3aa: CASSFLDRVSGKLFF
v_gene: TRBV7-8
j_gene: TRBJ1-4
abundance: -
d_gene: TRBD1

CDR3nt: TGTGCCAGCGGGGGAGGGGTCGCAGATACGCAGTATTTT
CDR3aa: CASGGGVADTQYF
v_gene: TRBV6-6
j_gene: TRBJ2-3
abundance: -
d_gene: TRBD2

CDR3nt: TGCGCCAGCAGCCCGACAGGGGAGGTTTATGGCTACACCTTC
CDR3aa: CASSPTGEVYGYTF
v_gene: TRBV5-1
j_gene: TRBJ1-2
abundance: -
d_gene: TRBD1

CDR3nt: TGTGCCAGCAGCTCCCAAGGCTTTGGGATGAACACTGAAGCTTTCTTT
CDR3aa: CASSSQGFGMNTEAFF
v_gene: TRBV14
j_gene: TRBJ1-1
abundance: -
d_gene: -

CDR3nt: TGTGCCAGCAGTCACACAGGGGGAGAGACCCAGTACTTC
CDR3aa: CASSHTGGETQYF
v_gene: TRBV6-5
j_gene: TRBJ2-5
abundance: -
d_gene: TRBD1

CDR3nt: TGTGCCAGCAGCTTAGCGGTGCCCTATGGCTACACCTTC
CDR3aa: CASSLAVPYGYTF
v_gene: TRBV7-9
j_gene: TRBJ1-2
abundance: -
d_gene: -

CDR3nt: TGCGCCAGCAGCCCGGGGGCTGGTTCCTACAATGAGCAGTTCTTC
CDR3aa: CASSPGAGSYNEQFF
v_gene: TRBV5-1
j_gene: TRBJ2-1
abundance: few
d_gene: -

CDR3nt: TGCGCCAGCAGCTTGGTCGGGGTTGAGACCCAGTACTTC
CDR3aa: CASSLVGVETQYF
v_gene: TRBV5-1
j_gene: TRBJ2-5
abundance: -
d_gene: -

CDR3nt: TGTGCCAGCAGCTTAGGGCCCATCAACTACGAGCAGTACTTC
CDR3aa: CASSLGPINYEQYF
v_gene: TRBV7-9
j_gene: TRBJ2-7
abundance: -
d_gene: -

CDR3nt: TGCGCCAGCAGCCAAGAGTGGGCCGAAAGGTACGAGCAGTACTTC
CDR3aa: CASSQEWAERYEQYF
v_gene: TRBV4-1
j_gene: TRBJ2-7
abundance: few
d_gene: -

CDR3nt: TGTGCCAGCGGAGGACGGCCGGGGGAGCAGTACTTC
CDR3aa: CASGGRPGEQYF
v_gene: TRBV12-3/TRBV12-4
j_gene: TRBJ2-7
abundance: few
d_gene: -

CDR3nt: TGTGCCATCAGTGAGAGGCAGAATAATTCACCCCTCCACTTT
CDR3aa: CAISERQNNSPLHF
v_gene: TRBV10-3
j_gene: TRBJ1-6
abundance: -
d_gene: -

CDR3nt: TGTGCTAGTGGGCCCCAATGGGCCCATGAGCAGTTCTTC
CDR3aa: CASGPQWAHEQFF
v_gene: TRBV12-5
j_gene: TRBJ2-1
abundance: -
d_gene: -

CDR3nt: TGTGCCAGCTCACCAGGTGCCGGACAGCCCCAGCATTTT
CDR3aa: CASSPGAGQPQHF
v_gene: TRBV18
j_gene: TRBJ1-5
abundance: once
d_gene: -

CDR3nt: TGTGCCAGCAGCTTAGCGAAGGGAAGCTCCTACGAGCAGTACTTC
CDR3aa: CASSLAKGSSYEQYF
v_gene: TRBV7-2
j_gene: TRBJ2-7
abundance: few
d_gene: -

CDR3nt: TGTGCCAGCAGCTTCCTGGATTCACCCCTCCACTTT
CDR3aa: CASSFLDSPLHF
v_gene: TRBV7-9
j_gene: TRBJ1-6
abundance: -
d_gene: -

CDR3nt: TGCAGTGCCCCTGACGGGGGCACTGAAGCTTTCTTT
CDR3aa: CSAPDGGTEAFF
v_gene: TRBV20-1
j_gene: TRBJ1-1
abundance: few
d_gene: -

CDR3nt: TGTGCCAGTCAGAGAGAAAACACTGAAGCTTTCTTT
CDR3aa: CASQRENTEAFF
v_gene: TRBV28
j_gene: TRBJ1-1
abundance: -
d_gene: -

CDR3nt: TGTGCCAGCAGGGAGTCCGGACTAATCTCTGGGGCCAACGTCCTGACTTTC
CDR3aa: CASRESGLISGANVLTF
v_gene: TRBV2
j_gene: TRBJ2-6
abundance: once
d_gene: -

CDR3nt: TGTGCCAGCAGCGCGGGCGCCCCCGCCGAGCAGTACTTC
CDR3aa: CASSAGAPAEQYF
v_gene: TRBV7-3
j_gene: TRBJ2-7
abundance: -
d_gene: -

CDR3nt: TGTGCCAGCAGTGAAGCTGGAGGGCTCTACGAGCAGTACTTC
CDR3aa: CASSEAGGLYEQYF
v_gene: TRBV6-1
j_gene: TRBJ2-7
abundance: few
d_gene: -

CDR3nt: TGTGCCAGCAGCTTAGAGCAAGAATCCTCCTACAATGAGCAGTTCTTC
CDR3aa: CASSLEQESSYNEQFF
v_gene: TRBV11-3
j_gene: TRBJ2-1
abundance: -
d_gene: -

CDR3nt: TGCGCCAGCAGCCCGGTACGGGGATCCTACGAGCAGTACTTC
CDR3aa: CASSPVRGSYEQYF
v_gene: TRBV4-1
j_gene: TRBJ2-7
abundance: few
d_gene: -

CDR3nt: TGTGCCAGCACCTCCACAGATACGCAGTATTTT
CDR3aa: CASTSTDTQYF
v_gene: TRBV6-2/TRBV6-3
j_gene: TRBJ2-3
abundance: many
d_gene: -

CDR3nt: TGCAGTGCCAGCGGGGGTCACACAGATACGCAGTATTTT
CDR3aa: CSASGGHTDTQYF
v_gene: TRBV20-1
j_gene: TRBJ2-3
abundance: many
d_gene: TRBD2

CDR3nt: TGTGCCAGCAGTAGGACTGCAGATACGCAGTATTTT
CDR3aa: CASSRTADTQYF
v_gene: TRBV7-6
j_gene: TRBJ2-3
abundance: few
d_gene: -

CDR3nt: TGCGCCAGCAGCCAAGATCGACAACCGAGGACTTTCTTT
CDR3aa: CASSQDRQPRTFF
v_gene: TRBV4-1
j_gene: TRBJ1-1
abundance: -
d_gene: -

CDR3nt: TGCGCCAGCAGCCGCGAGGGGGGGCTGGGGACCGGGGAGCTGTTTTTT
CDR3aa: CASSREGGLGTGELFF
v_gene: TRBV5-1
j_gene: TRBJ2-2
abundance: -
d_gene: -

CDR3nt: TGTGCCAGCAGCTGGAGACTAGCGGGGTTTTCAGATACGCAGTATTTT
CDR3aa: CASSWRLAGFSDTQYF
v_gene: TRBV7-2
j_gene: TRBJ2-3
abundance: few
d_gene: TRBD2

CDR3nt: TGTGCCCCCGGGACGTCCAATGAGCAGTTCTTC
CDR3aa: CAPGTSNEQFF
v_gene: TRBV6-5
j_gene: TRBJ2-1
abundance: many
d_gene: -

CDR3nt: TGTGCCAGCAGTGGGCGACAGGGAGGTCGGAATGAGCAGTTCTTC
CDR3aa: CASSGRQGGRNEQFF
v_gene: TRBV2
j_gene: TRBJ2-1
abundance: few
d_gene: -

CDR3nt: TGCGCCAGCAGCCAACGAACAGGGATAAATGAAAAACTGTTTTTT
CDR3aa: CASSQRTGINEKLFF
v_gene: TRBV4-1
j_gene: TRBJ1-4
abundance: few
d_gene: -

CDR3nt: TGTGCCAGCCAAGGTAAGCTGGCGGGGTATCGGGGTACGCAGTATTTT
CDR3aa: CASQGKLAGYRGTQYF
v_gene: TRBV6-1
j_gene: TRBJ2-3
abundance: -
d_gene: -

CDR3nt: TGTGCCAGCAGCCCAAGACTAGCGGGGTATACAGATACGCAGTATTTT
CDR3aa: CASSPRLAGYTDTQYF
v_gene: TRBV7-2
j_gene: TRBJ2-3
abundance: -
d_gene: TRBD2

CDR3nt: TGTGCCAGCAGCTTTGGACTAGCGGGGGGCTACACAGATACGCAGTATTTT
CDR3aa: CASSFGLAGGYTDTQYF
v_gene: TRBV5-5
j_gene: TRBJ2-3
abundance: -
d_gene: TRBD2

CDR3nt: TGTGCCAGCACCACACTAGCGGGGGCCACAGATGCGCAGTATTTT
CDR3aa: CASTTLAGATDAQYF
v_gene: TRBV7-2
j_gene: TRBJ2-3
abundance: -
d_gene: TRBD2

CDR3nt: TGTGCCAGCAGCTTAGGCCTTAGTGAGCAGTTCTTC
CDR3aa: CASSLGLSEQFF
v_gene: TRBV7-2
j_gene: TRBJ2-1
abundance: -
d_gene: -

CDR3nt: TGTGCCAGCAGTTTAGGGCAGGGGCGTGTGGAGAACACTGAAGCTTTCTTT
CDR3aa: CASSLGQGRVENTEAFF
v_gene: TRBV12-3/TRBV12-4
j_gene: TRBJ1-1
abundance: -
d_gene: -

CDR3nt: TGCAGTGCTAGACCGGGACAGGGGATCAATGAGCAGTTCTTC
CDR3aa: CSARPGQGINEQFF
v_gene: TRBV20-1
j_gene: TRBJ2-1
abundance: few
d_gene: TRBD1

CDR3nt: TGTGCCAGCAGCTTAGGAGGGGACGGCTATGGCTACACCTTC
CDR3aa: CASSLGGDGYGYTF
v_gene: TRBV7-9
j_gene: TRBJ1-2
abundance: few
d_gene: -

CDR3nt: TGTGCCAGCAGCCCGACAGGGTTAAGCGGTCCACCCCTCCACTTT
CDR3aa: CASSPTGLSGPPLHF
v_gene: TRBV9
j_gene: TRBJ1-6
abundance: -
d_gene: TRBD1

CDR3nt: TGTGCCGGCAGCCAAGAAACTATGGGGCTAGCGGGGCGCCGCTCCTACAATGAGCAGTTCTTC
CDR3aa: CAGSQETMGLAGRRSYNEQFF
v_gene: TRBV4-2
j_gene: TRBJ2-1
abundance: -
d_gene: TRBD2

CDR3nt: TGTGCCAGCAGCTTAATGGCGGCTACGCACGCCTACAATGAGCAGTTCTTC
CDR3aa: CASSLMAATHAYNEQFF
v_gene: TRBV7-2
j_gene: TRBJ2-1
abundance: -
d_gene: -

CDR3nt: TGTGCCAGCAGCTTAGCATTCCCTGGACAGGGAGGCGAGCAGTACTTC
CDR3aa: CASSLAFPGQGGEQYF
v_gene: TRBV7-2
j_gene: TRBJ2-7
abundance: -
d_gene: TRBD1

CDR3nt: TGTGCCAGCAGTTTAGGTTGGAGCGGGGGGGCCTTATTCACAGATACGCAGTATTTT
CDR3aa: CASSLGWSGGALFTDTQYF
v_gene: TRBV12-3/TRBV12-4
j_gene: TRBJ2-3
abundance: -
d_gene: TRBD2

CDR3nt: TGTGCCAGCAGTCCTCGACTAGCGGGGGTGGGGACCCAGTACTTC
CDR3aa: CASSPRLAGVGTQYF
v_gene: TRBV2
j_gene: TRBJ2-5
abundance: -
d_gene: TRBD2

CDR3nt: TGCAGTGCCGCTAGGGGGCGCTATAGTTCACCCCTCCACTTT
CDR3aa: CSAARGRYSSPLHF
v_gene: TRBV20-1
j_gene: TRBJ1-6
abundance: -
d_gene: TRBD1

CDR3nt: TGTGCCAGCAGCCCGGGACCCCTCTCCGAGCAGTACTTC
CDR3aa: CASSPGPLSEQYF
v_gene: TRBV6-1
j_gene: TRBJ2-7
abundance: -
d_gene: -

CDR3nt: TGTGCCAGCAGTTTATGGGACAGGGGGCAGTTCTTC
CDR3aa: CASSLWDRGQFF
v_gene: TRBV28
j_gene: TRBJ2-1
abundance: -
d_gene: TRBD1

CDR3nt: TGTGCCAGCAGTCCAGCTGGGGGAAGGCTCAATGGCTACACCTTC
CDR3aa: CASSPAGGRLNGYTF
v_gene: TRBV12-3/TRBV12-4
j_gene: TRBJ1-2
abundance: -
d_gene: -

CDR3nt: TGTGCCACCAGTGATCACCCCCGGGCCGGGATCAATGAGCAGTTCTTC
CDR3aa: CATSDHPRAGINEQFF
v_gene: TRBV24-1
j_gene: TRBJ2-1
abundance: few
d_gene: -